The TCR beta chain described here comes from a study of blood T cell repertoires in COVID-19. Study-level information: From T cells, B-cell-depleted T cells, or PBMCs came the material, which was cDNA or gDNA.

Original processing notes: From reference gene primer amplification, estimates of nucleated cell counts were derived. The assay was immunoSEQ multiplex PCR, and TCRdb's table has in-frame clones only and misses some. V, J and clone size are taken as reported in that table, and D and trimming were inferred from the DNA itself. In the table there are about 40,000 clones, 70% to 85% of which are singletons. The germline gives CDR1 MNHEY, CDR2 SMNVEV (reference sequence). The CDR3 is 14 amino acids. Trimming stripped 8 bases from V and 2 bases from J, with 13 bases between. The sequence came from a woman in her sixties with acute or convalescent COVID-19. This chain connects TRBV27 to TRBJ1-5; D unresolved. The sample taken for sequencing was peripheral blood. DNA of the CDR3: TGTGCCAGCGGCCCGATAGAGGGCAATCAGCCCCAGCATTTT. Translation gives CASGPIEGNQPQHF.